Listed below are T cell receptor beta chains from one sample, sequenced in a study of cytomegalovirus exposure and HLA in healthy donors. The table came from immunoSEQ multiplex PCR; TCRdb's copy has only in-frame clones and leaves some out. The sample contains about 400,000 clones, just over 85% of which appear only once. Source material: PBMCs. The receptors were gathered from a woman between 18 and 29 years old in good health and CMV-seronegative. The CDR3 runs from the conserved cysteine through the conserved F or W. The order of the fields is V gene, J gene, CDR3 protein.

>TRBV7-3|TRBJ2-1
CASSLSGRADEQFF
>TRBV2|TRBJ1-1
CASSVLMNTEAFF
>TRBV27|TRBJ2-7
CASSFRERGEQYF
>TRBV28|TRBJ1-1
CASSFSMNTEAFF
>TRBV7-3|TRBJ2-2
CASSFGTSRNTGELFF
>TRBV14|TRBJ2-4
CASSQLAGGSKNIQYF
>TRBV5-6|TRBJ2-7
CASSVAGGTREQYF
>TRBV6-1|TRBJ2-5
CASSGEWGLAGETQYF
>TRBV7-9|TRBJ1-2
CASSSQGAGYGYTF
>TRBV5-6|TRBJ2-1
CASSLWLNEQFF
>TRBV2|TRBJ2-2
CAGAGSSGELFF
>TRBV18|TRBJ1-4
CASSALDSIATNEKLFF
>TRBV7-2|TRBJ1-2
CASSDDGSYGYTF
>TRBV7-9|TRBJ2-7
CASSLQGAFEQYF
>TRBV18|TRBJ1-2
CASSTQGQGDYGYTF
>TRBV7-8|TRBJ2-5
CASSSRETQYF
>TRBV13|TRBJ1-2
CASSSTGPDGYTF
>TRBV27|TRBJ2-7
CASSLVRTGSSEQYF
>TRBV29-1|TRBJ1-2
CSVAMDRGYDGYTF
>TRBV5-4|TRBJ2-1
CASSQTGAGSYNEQFF
>TRBV6-1|TRBJ2-7
CASSAYRGSSYEQYF
>TRBV21-1|TRBJ2-7
CASSKGSRGAGPYEQYF
>TRBV6-4|TRBJ2-1
CASSVSGTNNEQFF
>TRBV4-1|TRBJ2-5
CASSQGAVQETQYF
>TRBV6-1|TRBJ1-5
CASSVQGYQPQHF
>TRBV7-9|TRBJ2-7
CASSSQVGEMEYF
>TRBV6-6|TRBJ2-2
CASSYGRELFF
>TRBV4-1|TRBJ2-7
CASSLETSASSYEQYF
>TRBV6-6|TRBJ2-1
CASSPSGRNNEQFF
>TRBV28|TRBJ2-1
CASRTGLAGVEQFF
>TRBV4-1|TRBJ1-5
CASSHLIGNQPQHF
>TRBV15|TRBJ1-6
CATSRARQTSPLHF
>TRBV5-4|TRBJ2-5
CASSLEASGKTQYF
>TRBV6-5|TRBJ2-5
CASRFIAGETQYF
>TRBV30|TRBJ2-3
CAWSGALYTDTQYF
>TRBV4-1|TRBJ1-5
CASSRLTGSNQPQHF
>TRBV6-6|TRBJ1-2
CASSYRPDSTNYGYTF
>TRBV4-1|TRBJ2-7
CASSHGDRFPLEQYF
>TRBV11-2|TRBJ2-3
CASSKPGLVTDTQYF
>TRBV7-9|TRBJ2-1
CASSLGRLILSDNEQFF
>TRBV28|TRBJ2-5
CASSRQGVGQETQYF
>TRBV9|TRBJ1-2
CASSGDREFGYGYTF
>TRBV4-1|TRBJ1-2
CASSHPLSGYLGYTF
>TRBV7-2|TRBJ2-7
CASSMGTGAGEQYF
>TRBV4-1|TRBJ2-6
CASSQVAASSGANVLTF
>TRBV5-8|TRBJ2-7
CASSLSGQVPYEQYF
>TRBV18|TRBJ1-1
CASSPTTVSAEAFF
>TRBV29-1|TRBJ2-1
CSVVAGGNEQFF
>TRBV7-2|TRBJ2-1
CASSWTSGTNEQFF
>TRBV5-1|TRBJ2-1
CASSLGSAGLKQFF
>TRBV19|TRBJ2-7
CASSFNGAGASYEQYF
>TRBV9|TRBJ2-5
CASSPRGSGRSETQYF
>TRBV2|TRBJ2-5
CASQEDRRQETQYF
>TRBV30|TRBJ1-3
CAWIHRSGNTIYF
>TRBV29-1|TRBJ2-3
CMAGGRTDTQYF
>TRBV27|TRBJ2-1
CASSLSTGSYNEQFF
>TRBV6-4|TRBJ1-2
CASRQGANYGYTF
>TRBV7-6|TRBJ2-3
CASTAGPDTQYF
>TRBV2|TRBJ2-1
CASNGDRVDEQFF
>TRBV19|TRBJ2-1
CASSQGQSYNEQFF